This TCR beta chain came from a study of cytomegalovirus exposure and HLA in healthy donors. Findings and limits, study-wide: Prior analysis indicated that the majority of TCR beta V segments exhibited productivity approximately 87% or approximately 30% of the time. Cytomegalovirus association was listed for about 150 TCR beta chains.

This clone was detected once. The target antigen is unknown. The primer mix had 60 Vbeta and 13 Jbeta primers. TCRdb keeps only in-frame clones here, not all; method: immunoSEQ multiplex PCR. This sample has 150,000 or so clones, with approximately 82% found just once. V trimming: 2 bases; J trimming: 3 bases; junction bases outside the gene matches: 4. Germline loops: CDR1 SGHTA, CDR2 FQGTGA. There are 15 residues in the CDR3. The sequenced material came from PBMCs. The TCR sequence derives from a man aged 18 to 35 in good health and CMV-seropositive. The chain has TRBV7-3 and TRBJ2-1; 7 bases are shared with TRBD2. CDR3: CASSLDPSGYNEQFF. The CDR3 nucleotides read TGTGCCAGCAGCTTAGACCCTAGCGGCTACAATGAGCAGTTCTTC.